The clone carrying this T cell receptor (beta chain) appeared many times. The data belong to a study of HIV-infected patients and healthy controls. The CDR3 runs to 15 residues. Between the trimmed V and J ends, which lost 3 bases and 7 bases, there was a span of 13 bases. Germline-derived CDR1 and CDR2 are SGHDN and FVKESK. cDNA was made from about 500 ng RNA using alpha and beta constant primers. Separate chain-specific third strand synthesis with multiplexing indices produced the alpha and beta libraries. TCRdb passed the 5' RACE reads through MiXCR, listing each CDR3 protein once. The sample records tens of thousands of distinct CDR3 sequences, about 8.7% being singletons. The repertoire came from unfractionated whole blood and reflected all unsorted peripheral T cells.

Sequenced input: blood. V is TRBV14 and J is TRBJ1-6; a weak D match, TRBD1 (5 bases). The TCR sequence derives from an adult in good health. CDR3 nucleotide sequence: TGTGCCAGCAGCCATAGGGCGGCAGGGAATTCACCCCTCCACTTT. Translation gives CASSHRAAGNSPLHF.